This T cell receptor (beta chain) was identified during a study of cytomegalovirus exposure and HLA in healthy donors. With respect to this clone: The target antigen is unknown.

CDR3 length: 13 residues. The V gene end was trimmed by 4 bases and the J gene end by 6 bases; junction bases not matched to a gene: 5. Germline loops: CDR1 MGHRA, CDR2 YSYEKL. Whole-study findings and limits: The dataset shows that most TCR sequences were rare, while some public TCRs occurred in many donors. According to a subsequent analysis, TCR clusters from the first cohort were inclined to appear together in the 120 validation repertoires. In vitro work confirmed that three CMV-associated chains recognize CMV antigens.

The donors were part of the validation cohort of 120 subjects. That cohort was separate from the first cohort, which comprised 550 to 750 subjects. The repertoire was sequenced with immunoSEQ multiplex PCR; TCRdb's copy has only in-frame clones and lacks some. The profile shows under 60,000 clones, 88% of them singletons. The origin of this receptor is a woman in her twenties or thirties in good health and CMV-seronegative. The chain carries TRBV4-1 and TRBJ1-2; 7 bases line up with TRBD1. What was sequenced was PBMCs. CDR3: CASSPTGRNGYTF. The DNA of the CDR3 is TGCGCCAGCAGCCCGACAGGGCGAAATGGCTACACCTTC.